This T cell receptor beta chain was obtained from a study of neurological immune-mediated disorders. Background on the study: Relapsing-remitting patients made up most of the 34 multiple sclerosis patients, and secondary progressive patients made up 3.

The CDR3 runs to 16 residues. Germline V gives CDR1 SGHTA, CDR2 FQGNSA. V was trimmed by 8 bases and J by 5 bases, leaving 24 bases between them. This clonotype was recorded many times. Antigen specificity is unknown. Sorted libraries were made with 850,000 to 1,000,000 CD4+ or CD8+ T cells. 5'RACE with 10-nucleotide random UMIs generated the cDNA. MiXCR, run by TCRdb on the 5' RACE reads, gives a single entry per CDR3 protein. The table lists about 21,000 distinct CDR3 sequences, around 15% of them singletons. Overall study results and limits: HTLV-1-associated myelopathy displayed the greatest TCR clonal expansion, and multiple sclerosis exhibited the smallest, lower than that of healthy controls.

The sequenced material came from CD8+ T cells from blood. This receptor was identified in a woman under 30 with multiple sclerosis. The chain carries TRBV7-2 and TRBJ2-5; possibly TRBD2 for D (5 bases). The CDR3 here is CASAPPSRLKSETQYF. The DNA for the CDR3 is TGTGCCAGCGCTCCCCCTAGCCGCCTTAAAAGTGAGACCCAGTACTTC.